The following is a TCR beta chain sequence with its context. The DNA contains a base that is ambiguous or unread; its residue becomes X. Treatment in this sample: preoperative locoregional IRX-2 cytokine immunotherapy. The data stem from a study of preoperative IRX-2 immunotherapy in early breast cancer. TCRdb's copy holds only in-frame clones and misses some; the assay was immunoSEQ multiplex PCR. The top ten clones hold about 6.8% of a sample with roughly 27,000 clones, about 68% of them seen once. Deletions cut 5 bases from V and 0 bases from J, with 11 bases between. The CDR3 runs 14 residues. Germline V CDR1 and CDR2: SGHNT, YENEEA.

The chain has TRBV11-3 and TRBJ2-7, with a possible D match to TRBD1 (5 bases). The TCR was taken from a human donor with breast cancer. The sample was lymph node tissue, taken after IRX-2 immunotherapy. As DNA, the CDR3 is TGTGCCAGCAGCCCCGGACASAGCTCCTACGAGCAGTACTTC. Translating gives CASSPGXSSYEQYF.